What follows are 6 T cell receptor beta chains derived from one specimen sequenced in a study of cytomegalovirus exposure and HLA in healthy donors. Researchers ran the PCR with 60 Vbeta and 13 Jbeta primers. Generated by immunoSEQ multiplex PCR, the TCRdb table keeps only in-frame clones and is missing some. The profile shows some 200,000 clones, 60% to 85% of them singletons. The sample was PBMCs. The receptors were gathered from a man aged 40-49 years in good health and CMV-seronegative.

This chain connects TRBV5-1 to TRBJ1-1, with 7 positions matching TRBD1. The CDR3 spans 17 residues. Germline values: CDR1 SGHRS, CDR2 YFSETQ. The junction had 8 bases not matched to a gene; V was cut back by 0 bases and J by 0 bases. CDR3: CASSLGLGGQVNTEAFF. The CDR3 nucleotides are TGCGCCAGCAGCTTGGGCCTTGGAGGACAGGTGAACACTGAAGCTTTCTTT.

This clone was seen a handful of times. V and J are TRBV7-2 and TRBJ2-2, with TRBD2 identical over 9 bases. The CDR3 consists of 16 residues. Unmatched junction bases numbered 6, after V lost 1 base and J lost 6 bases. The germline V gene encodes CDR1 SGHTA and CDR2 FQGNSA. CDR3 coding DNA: TGTGCCAGCAGCTTAGGGTTGGGCGGGAGGGCCGGGGAGCTGTTTTTT. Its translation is CASSLGLGGRAGELFF.

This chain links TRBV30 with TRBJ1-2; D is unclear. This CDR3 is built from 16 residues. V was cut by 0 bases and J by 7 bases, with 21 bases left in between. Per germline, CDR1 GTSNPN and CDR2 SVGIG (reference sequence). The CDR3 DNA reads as TGTGCCTGGAGTGTTCTGGGAGGGCAAGGATGGAGTGGCTACACCTTC. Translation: CAWSVLGGQGWSGYTF.

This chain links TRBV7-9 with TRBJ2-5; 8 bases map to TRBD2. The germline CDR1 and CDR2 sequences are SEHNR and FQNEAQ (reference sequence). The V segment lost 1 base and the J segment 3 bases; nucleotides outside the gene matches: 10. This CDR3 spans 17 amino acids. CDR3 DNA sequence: TGTGCCAGCAGCTTAGTTATCGGGGGGGCGCGGAAAGAGACCCAGTACTTC. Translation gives CASSLVIGGARKETQYF. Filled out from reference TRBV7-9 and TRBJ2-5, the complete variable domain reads DTGVSQNPRHKITKRGQNVTFRCDPISEHNRLYWYRQTLGQGPEFLTYFQNEAQLEKSRLLSDRFSAERPKGSFSTLEIQRTEQGDSAMYLCASSLVIGGARKETQYFGPGTRLLVL.

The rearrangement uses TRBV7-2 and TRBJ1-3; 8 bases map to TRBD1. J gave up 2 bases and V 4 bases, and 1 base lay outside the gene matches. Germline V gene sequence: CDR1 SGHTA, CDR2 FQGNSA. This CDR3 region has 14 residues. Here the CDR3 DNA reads TGTGCCAGCAGCTCGGACAGGGCTGGAAACACCATATATTTT. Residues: CASSSDRAGNTIYF.

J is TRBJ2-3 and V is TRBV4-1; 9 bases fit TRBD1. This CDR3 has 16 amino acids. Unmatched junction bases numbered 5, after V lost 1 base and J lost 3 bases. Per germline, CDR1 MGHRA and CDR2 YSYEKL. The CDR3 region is CASSQGTGGSTDTQYF. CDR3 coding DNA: TGCGCCAGCAGCCAAGGAACAGGGGGCTCGACAGATACGCAGTATTTT.